This T cell receptor beta chain was recorded in a study of spatial heterogeneity in lung cancer. Study details: More beta-chain than alpha-chain sequences were consistently detected. Averaged across combinations, each unique TCR and UMI pairing appeared more than ten times in raw reads, which were uncorrected.

Every molecule of TCR cDNA had its own unique molecular identifier. TCRdb itself ran the 5' RACE reads through MiXCR, one entry per CDR3 protein. The profile shows approximately 1,900 distinct CDR3 sequences, about 7.6% of them singletons. Described time point: sample taken at primary tumor resection. The authors sequenced whole RNA from tumor, nontumor lung or frozen PBMC without sorting. The donor population consisted of some 67 patients with untreated, early-stage non-small cell lung cancer. The CDR3 contains 15 residues. Germline CDR1 and CDR2: SGHVS and FQNEAQ. Concerning this clonotype itself: A clone one base away is much larger, so this may be a read error.

V is TRBV7-8 and J is TRBJ1-5; TRBD1 is a possible D gene (6 bases). The sequence was obtained from a male donor with early-stage non-small cell lung cancer. The sample in question was normal lung tissue next to the tumor, obtained at surgery. CDR3 sequence: CGSSFGQNSNQPQHF. CDR3 nucleotide sequence: TGTGGCAGCAGCTTCGGACAGAATAGCAATCAGCCCCAGCATTTT.